This TCR beta chain was documented in a study of blood T cell repertoires in COVID-19. Across the whole study: PBMCs, B-cell-depleted T cells, or T cells were the source of the cDNA or gDNA that made up the material.

Per the original methods: It was from reference gene primer amplification that nucleated cell counts were estimated. Using immunoSEQ multiplex PCR, the repertoire was profiled, and TCRdb retains in-frame clones only, with some absent. The V and J calls and clone size were taken over from that table, and D and trimming were inferred from the DNA. Of about 400,000 clones in the sample, around 89% were seen once. V dropped 0 bases and J dropped 5; count of bases not matched to a gene: 8. This CDR3 has 15 amino acids. Germline lookup yields CDR1 GTSNPN and CDR2 SVGIG (reference sequence). Everyone who took part was about 18 to 90 years old, and they came from 20 to 25 US areas. Allocation to cohorts depended on clinical history reported by the participants. This clone has only a few counts.

The receptor's source is a woman aged 25 to 45 with acute COVID-19. V gene TRBV30 combines with J gene TRBJ2-7; 9 bases are a match to TRBD2. Material for sequencing was PBMCs or T cells enriched from blood (not recorded which). The CDR3 is CAWSVSGRSYHEQYF. CDR3 in DNA: TGTGCCTGGAGTGTTAGCGGGAGATCCTACCACGAGCAGTACTTC.